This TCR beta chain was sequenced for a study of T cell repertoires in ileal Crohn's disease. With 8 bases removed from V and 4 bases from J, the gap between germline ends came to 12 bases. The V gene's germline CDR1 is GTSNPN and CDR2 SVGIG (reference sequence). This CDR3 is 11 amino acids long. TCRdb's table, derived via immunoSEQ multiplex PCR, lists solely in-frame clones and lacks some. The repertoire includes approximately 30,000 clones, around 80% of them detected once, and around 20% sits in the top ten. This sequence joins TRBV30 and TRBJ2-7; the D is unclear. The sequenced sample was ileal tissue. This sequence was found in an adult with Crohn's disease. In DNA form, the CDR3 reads TGTGCCCTGGAGTCGTTATACGAGCAGTACTTC. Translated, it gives CALESLYEQYF.